Below, 24 T cell receptor beta chains from the same sample are listed, as sequenced in a study of patients and donors after allogeneic stem cell transplantation. TCRdb ran MiXCR on the RT-PCR reads and lists one entry per CDR3 protein. The sample holds about 25,000 distinct CDR3 sequences, approximately 42% seen once. The sequencing sample was made of blood, either unsorted or a sorted T cell fraction (not recorded which). The receptor set was obtained from a human donor who was either an allogeneic HSCT recipient or a stem cell or donor lymphocyte infusion donor (not recorded which). It is not recorded whose cells these are; they may come from a transplant donor.

V usage is TRBV18 and J usage is TRBJ1-1, with 7 bases fitting TRBD1. Germline trimming cut 3 bases from V and 5 bases from J; bases unmatched to any gene: 6. Germline V lookup: CDR1 KGHSH, CDR2 LQKENI. The CDR3 extends over 14 amino acids. The CDR3, as DNA: TGTGCCAGCTCACCCATACAGGGGAGTACTGAAGCTTTCTTT. Translation: CASSPIQGSTEAFF. The complete variable domain, with remaining parts taken from reference TRBV18 and TRBJ1-1, reads NAGVMQNPRHLVRRRGQEARLRCSPMKGHSHVYWYRQLPEEGLKFMVYLQKENIIDESGMPKERFSAEFPKEGPSILRIQQVVRGDSAAYFCASSPIQGSTEAFFGQGTRLTVV.

Only a few counts were recorded for this clonotype. The gene calls are TRBV12-3 or TRBV12-4 and TRBJ1-5; D possibly corresponds to TRBD1 (5 bases). V dropped 0 bases and J dropped 2 bases, with 11 bases sitting between them. CDR3 size: 16 residues. The DNA of the CDR3 is TGTGCCAGCAGTTTAGCGCTTGGAGGGGGCAATCAGCCCCAGCATTTT. Its protein is CASSLALGGGNQPQHF.

V is TRBV6-2 or TRBV6-3 and J is TRBJ2-6, with D hard to call. Trimming removed 4 bases from V and 2 bases from J, with 9 bases in between. Looked up from germline, CDR1 is MNHEY and CDR2 is SVGEGT. The CDR3 is 15 residues long. In DNA form, the CDR3 reads TGTGCCAGCAGTTTCGACCGAACTGGGGCCAACGTCCTGACTTTC. Translated, it gives CASSFDRTGANVLTF.

V and J are TRBV3-1 and TRBJ1-1, with D perhaps TRBD1 (6 bases). The V gene's germline CDR1 is LGHDT and CDR2 YNNKEL (reference sequence). The CDR3 spans 13 residues. The V and J ends lost 0 bases and 5 bases respectively, with 7 bases between them. The CDR3 nucleotides read TGTGCCAGCAGCCAAGATACAGGGACTGAAGCTTTCTTT. This gives the protein CASSQDTGTEAFF. Using reference TRBV3-1 and TRBJ1-1 for the parts outside the CDR3, the full variable domain is DTAVSQTPKYLVTQMGNDKSIKCEQNLGHDTMYWYKQDSKKFLKIMFSYNNKELIINETVPNRFSPKSPDKAHLNLHINSLELGDSAVYFCASSQDTGTEAFFGQGTRLTVV.

V usage is TRBV24-1 and J usage is TRBJ2-1, with TRBD2 identical over 8 bases. Per germline, CDR1 KGHDR and CDR2 SFDVKD. J gave up 6 bases and V 7 bases, and 7 bases lay outside the gene matches. This CDR3 region has 14 residues. Written as DNA, the CDR3 is TGTGCCACCAGAACCAATCTAGCGGGCAATGAGCAGTTCTTC. Amino acids: CATRTNLAGNEQFF.

The V gene is TRBV10-3, the J gene TRBJ1-6; 12 bases agree with TRBD1. With V trimmed by 2 bases and J by 8 bases, 1 base remained unmatched. Germline loops: CDR1 ENHRY, CDR2 SYGVKD. CDR3 size: 15 residues. The CDR3 reads CAISERDRGHSPLHF. The CDR3 bases are TGTGCCATCAGTGAGAGGGACAGGGGGCATTCACCCCTCCACTTT.

In this sample, this clonotype turned up a few times. The chain combines TRBV5-5 with TRBJ1-2; 8 nucleotides align to TRBD1. After removal of 3 bases from V and 4 bases from J, the junction contained 11 bases not matched to a gene. Looked up from germline, CDR1 is SGHKS and CDR2 is YYEKEE (reference sequence). The CDR3 runs to 16 residues. CDR3 residues: CASSWPTGAYSYGYTF. CDR3 nucleotide sequence: TGTGCCAGCAGCTGGCCGACAGGGGCGTACTCCTATGGCTACACCTTC.

This clonotype was detected a few times. V and J are TRBV9 and TRBJ1-6; 10 positions match TRBD1. V trimming: 3 bases; J trimming: 7 bases; junction bases outside the gene matches: 7. CDR1 and CDR2 (germline): SGDLS, YYNGEE. The CDR3 covers 16 residues. In DNA form, the CDR3 reads TGTGCCAGCAGCGGACTTCAGGGACAGGGGAATTCACCCCTCCACTTT. Its translation: CASSGLQGQGNSPLHF.

The chain employs TRBV11-2 and TRBJ1-4, with a weak D call TRBD1 (5 bases). CDR1 is SGHAT and CDR2 is FQNNGV in the germline V gene. This CDR3 is built from 15 residues. V gave up 5 bases and J gave up 1 base, with 11 bases separating them. CDR3 amino acids: CASSPDGGTNEKLFF. In nucleotides, the CDR3 is TGTGCCAGCAGCCCAGACGGGGGAACTAATGAAAAACTGTTTTTT.

There are a few counts of this clonotype. This rearrangement joins TRBV7-9 to TRBJ1-1; D not certain. Germline CDR1 and CDR2: SEHNR and FQNEAQ (reference sequence). Trimming took 5 bases from V and 4 from J, leaving 23 bases between them. The CDR3 is made up of 17 amino acids. CDR3 bases: TGTGCCAGCAGCCCCCGATCCCGGAGGGTCCTACGCACTGAAGCTTTCTTT. Encoded protein: CASSPRSRRVLRTEAFF.

This clonotype was seen a handful of times. This sequence joins TRBV12-3 or TRBV12-4 and TRBJ1-5; possible D gene TRBD1, 6 bases. The CDR3 totals 16 residues. The V end was cut by 4 bases, the J end by 0 bases, with 13 bases between. CDR3 in amino acids: CASSSPRGYSNQPQHF. The CDR3 region has the DNA TGTGCCAGCAGTTCCCCCAGGGGATATAGCAATCAGCCCCAGCATTTT.

This clonotype was observed a single time. V and J are TRBV29-1 and TRBJ2-2; TRBD1 is a possible D gene (5 bases). V dropped 7 bases and J dropped 6 bases, with 9 bases sitting between them. The CDR3 loop spans 11 amino acids. CDR1 is SQVTM, CDR2 ANQGSEA, per germline. CDR3 amino acids: CSGEGAGELFF. The DNA for the CDR3 is TGCAGCGGGGAAGGGGCCGGGGAGCTGTTTTTT.

The chain links TRBV20-1 to TRBJ1-2; D is unresolved. Germline V gives CDR1 DFQATT, CDR2 SNEGSKA (reference sequence). Trimming removed 3 bases from V and 8 bases from J, with 7 bases in between. The CDR3 has 10 amino acids. CDR3 bases: TGCAGTGCTAGGTTTTCGGGCTACACCTTC. It is translated as CSARFSGYTF.

The chain is built from TRBV5-1 and TRBJ2-7; D is possibly TRBD1 (6 bases). Germline V CDR1 and CDR2: SGHRS, YFSETQ. This CDR3 is 14 amino acids long. The germline V and J ends were trimmed by 0 bases and 4 bases, with 11 bases remaining between them. The CDR3 DNA reads TGCGCCAGCAGCTTGGAAGGGGGTTCGTACGAGCAGTACTTC. This translates into CASSLEGGSYEQYF. Using reference TRBV5-1 and TRBJ2-7 for the parts outside the CDR3, the full variable domain is KAGVTQTPRYLIKTRGQQVTLSCSPISGHRSVSWYQQTPGQGLQFLFEYFSETQRNKGNFPGRFSGRQFSNSRSEMNVSTLELGDSALYLCASSLEGGSYEQYFGPGTRLTVT.

This sequence joins TRBV5-1 and TRBJ1-2, with 8 positions matching TRBD1. Losses at the gene ends were 0 bases for V and 3 bases for J; bases not matched to a gene: 4. This CDR3 spans 15 amino acids. From germline, CDR1 is SGHRS and CDR2 YFSETQ. The CDR3 DNA reads as TGCGCCAGCAGCTTGGATCCAGGGGGCCACTATGGCTACACCTTC. Encoded protein: CASSLDPGGHYGYTF.

The J gene is TRBJ1-6, the V gene TRBV11-2, with TRBD1 identical over 7 bases. Per the germline V gene, CDR1 is SGHAT and CDR2 is FQNNGV. The CDR3 runs 19 residues. The junction had 19 bases not matched to a gene; V was cut back by 1 base and J by 10 bases. The CDR3 loop is CASSLGSRQGGNRRSPLHF. The DNA for the CDR3 is TGTGCCAGCAGCTTAGGATCCCGACAGGGAGGTAATAGGAGGTCACCCCTCCACTTT.

The J gene is TRBJ1-3, the V gene TRBV28, with D possibly matching TRBD1 (5 bases). This CDR3 spans 18 amino acids. V lost 7 bases to trimming and J lost 3 bases, with 25 bases between them. Germline V CDR1 and CDR2: MDHEN, SYDVKM. CDR3 protein: CASNPSSAAGTVGNTIYF. As DNA, the CDR3 is TGTGCCAGCAACCCCTCGAGCGCCGCAGGGACGGTTGGAAACACCATATATTTT.

This clonotype occurred once. The chain links TRBV5-1 to TRBJ2-5, with D perhaps matching TRBD2 (5 bases). This CDR3 spans 14 amino acids. The V and J ends lost 0 bases and 2 bases respectively, with 8 bases between them. The germline V gene has CDR1 SGHRS and CDR2 YFSETQ. The CDR3: CASSLVLAQETQYF. The CDR3 DNA sequence: TGCGCCAGCAGCTTGGTTCTAGCTCAAGAGACCCAGTACTTC.

This chain joins TRBV29-1 and TRBJ2-7; tentative D call: TRBD1 (7 bases). The V and J ends lost 6 bases and 6 bases respectively, with 15 bases between them. The CDR3 spans 12 residues. The germline V gene encodes CDR1 SQVTM and CDR2 ANQGSEA. The CDR3 region is CSVQEGAGEQYF. CDR3 nucleotides: TGCAGCGTGCAGGAGGGGGCCGGCGAGCAGTACTTC.

The chain recombines TRBV29-1 with TRBJ2-1; 7 bases agree with TRBD1. Per the germline V gene, CDR1 is SQVTM and CDR2 is ANQGSEA. V lost 7 bases to trimming and J lost 8 bases; unmatched junction nucleotides: 5. The CDR3 length is 11 residues. DNA for the CDR3: TGCAGCGCCTACAGGGGCCATGAGCAGTTCTTC. Amino acids: CSAYRGHEQFF.

This clonotype appeared a few times. J is TRBJ1-4 and V is TRBV5-6; 7 positions agree with TRBD1. With V trimmed by 4 bases and J by 8 bases, 8 bases remained unmatched. The CDR3 is 14 residues long. Germline assignment: CDR1 SGHDT and CDR2 YYEEEE. The CDR3 loop is CASSHRDRREKLFF. CDR3 nucleotide sequence: TGTGCCAGCAGCCACCGGGACAGAAGAGAAAAACTGTTTTTT.

This chain joins TRBV20-1 and TRBJ2-7, with TRBD1 matching 8 bases. This CDR3 has 12 residues. J gave up 4 bases and V 3 bases, and 2 bases lay outside the gene matches. Germline CDR1 is DFQATT and CDR2 is SNEGSKA (reference sequence). The CDR3 protein is CSASGTGYEQYF. Here the CDR3 DNA reads TGCAGTGCTAGCGGGACAGGTTACGAGCAGTACTTC.

This clonotype was counted between two and nine times. This chain connects TRBV18 to TRBJ1-1; D unresolved. CDR3 length: 15 residues. Per the germline V gene, CDR1 is KGHSH and CDR2 is LQKENI. The V end was cut by 3 bases, the J end by 4 bases, with 15 bases between. CDR3 nucleotides: TGTGCCAGCTCACCCCCGGCGGTAGGTGGCACTGAAGCTTTCTTT. Its protein product is CASSPPAVGGTEAFF.

J is TRBJ2-3 and V is TRBV27, with TRBD1 as a possible D gene (5 bases). Germline V gene lookup returns CDR1 MNHEY and CDR2 SMNVEV (reference sequence). Trimming took 3 bases from V and 8 from J, leaving 15 bases between them. The CDR3 has 14 amino acids. The CDR3 loop reads CASSLAGARGTQYF. CDR3 sequence (DNA): TGTGCCAGCAGTTTGGCTGGGGCCCGCGGTACGCAGTATTTT.